This T cell receptor beta chain was identified in a study of T-cell reconstitution after alpha-beta-depleted transplantation in children. Broader study findings: From newly produced T cells came most of the T-cell counts and diversity one year after transplant. Reports say that about two months after transplant, the alpha-beta T cells came out of several hundred graft clones that had expanded.

This clonotype occurred a few times. Its antigen is still unknown. Unique molecular identifiers were built into the TCRbeta library. Using its own MiXCR run on the PCR reads, TCRdb lists one record per CDR3 protein. The sample carries around 490,000 distinct CDR3 sequences, roughly 11% recorded once. The V gene's germline CDR1 is SGHRS and CDR2 YFSETQ. The V end lost 0 bases, the J end lost 2 bases, and 10 bases lay between the germline ends. The CDR3 covers 15 residues. This TCR derives from a female patient aged 2-9 years who had a stem cell transplant for aplastic anemia, so the T cells may come from the graft donor. This chain links TRBV5-1 with TRBJ2-3; weak D call: TRBD1 (5 bases). Here the sequenced sample was PBMCs, mostly from graft donor cells, taken 180 days after TCRalphabeta/CD19-depleted stem cell transplant. As DNA, the CDR3 is TGCGCCAGCAGCTTGGTCCAGGGCAACACAGATACGCAGTATTTT. This codes for CASSLVQGNTDTQYF.